The clone carrying this TCR beta chain was recorded at least ten times. Its antigen is currently unknown. One entry per CDR3 protein results from TCRdb running MiXCR on the 5' RACE reads. Of 100,000 to 150,000 distinct CDR3 sequences detected, about 17% appear once; the ten largest clones hold more than 11%. This sample is part of a study of T-cell memory formation after mild COVID-19. Overall study: Largely, TCR clusters stayed within a single donor.

The length of the CDR3 is 14 residues. Germline V gene data show CDR1 as SGDLS and CDR2 as YYNGEE. The V and J ends lost 0 bases and 6 bases respectively, with 10 bases between them. Study results and caveats: Clones that contracted clustered mainly in CM and EM if CD4+ and in EMRA if CD8+. There was no confirmation that second-wave clones peaking on day 37 were SARS-CoV-2 specific.

The TCR sequence derives from an adult woman who had mild COVID-19 (a few samples of this study predate the infection). Cell type and time point are not known. The sequenced sample consisted of PBMCs or a T cell subset sorted from them (not recorded which). The chain employs TRBV9 and TRBJ1-5; a possible D gene is TRBD1 (6 bases). CDR3 sequence reads: CASSVGPGAQPQHF. The CDR3 DNA sequence: TGTGCCAGCAGCGTAGGGCCAGGGGCTCAGCCCCAGCATTTT.